These 9 T cell receptor beta chains were all obtained from the same sample, sequenced in a study of blood T cell repertoires in COVID-19. Sequenced by immunoSEQ multiplex PCR; TCRdb stores in-frame clones only, minus some. The table shows some 80,000 clones, with 80% occurring only once. The source material was peripheral blood. The receptors stem from a woman in her thirties or forties with active or convalescent COVID-19.

The CDR3 region is CASSGGTEALGELFF. The CDR3, as DNA: TGTGCCAGCAGCGGAGGGACAGAAGCCTTGGGGGAGCTGTTTTTT. The V call is TRBV5-6, the J call TRBJ2-2; possibly TRBD1 for D (7 bases). The CDR3 is 15 amino acids. V lost 4 bases, J lost 8 bases, and 18 bases lay in between. Germline values: CDR1 SGHDT, CDR2 YYEEEE.

The J gene is TRBJ2-3, the V gene TRBV24-1; 9 nucleotides align to TRBD2. The CDR3 length is 14 residues. Germline V lookup: CDR1 KGHDR, CDR2 SFDVKD. Unmatched junction bases numbered 3, after V lost 6 bases and J lost 3 bases. CDR3 in amino acids: CATSWTSETDTQYF. In nucleotides, the CDR3 is TGTGCCACCAGTTGGACTAGCGAAACAGATACGCAGTATTTT.

This clone was detected a few times. This chain links TRBV2 with TRBJ2-7, with 10 nucleotides matching TRBD1. The CDR3 covers 14 residues. V lost 8 bases, J lost 2 bases, and 6 bases stayed unmatched. Germline V lookup: CDR1 SNHLY, CDR2 FYNNEI. CDR3 loop: CASWWDRGPYEQYF. CDR3 DNA: TGTGCCAGCTGGTGGGACAGGGGACCCTACGAGCAGTACTTC. Looking up the rest from reference TRBV2 and TRBJ2-7 gives the full variable domain: EPEVTQTPSHQVTQMGQEVILRCVPISNHLYFYWYRQILGQKVEFLVSFYNNEISEKSEIFDDQFSVERPDGSNFTLKIRSTKLEDSAMYFCASWWDRGPYEQYFGPGTRLTVT.

The rearrangement joins TRBV11-2 to TRBJ1-2; D unclear. With 5 bases removed from V and 1 base from J, the gap between germline ends came to 11 bases. The CDR3 is 14 residues long. The V gene's germline CDR1 is SGHAT and CDR2 FQNNGV. CDR3 sequence: CASSPLTVNYGYTF. In DNA form, the CDR3 reads TGTGCCAGCAGCCCCCTCACAGTTAACTATGGCTACACCTTC.

The V gene is TRBV4-3, the J gene TRBJ1-3; D not certain. V was shortened by 1 base and J by 2 bases, with 15 bases between the two germline ends. Germline lookup yields CDR1 LGHNA and CDR2 YSLEER. This CDR3 is 17 amino acids long. CDR3 in amino acids: CASSQVGHGITGNTIYF. CDR3 DNA: TGCGCCAGCAGCCAAGTCGGCCACGGGATCACTGGAAACACCATATATTTT.

This clone was seen a handful of times. This chain joins TRBV5-4 and TRBJ2-2, with 10 nucleotides matching TRBD2. From germline, CDR1 is SGHNT and CDR2 YYREEE (reference sequence). The CDR3 has 18 residues. Germline trimming cut 3 bases from V and 2 bases from J; bases unmatched to any gene: 10. The CDR3 loop is CASSSLRTSGENTGELFF. In nucleotides, the CDR3 is TGTGCCAGCAGCTCCCTCCGGACTAGCGGAGAAAACACCGGGGAGCTGTTTTTT. The full variable domain, in which reference TRBV5-4 and TRBJ2-2 provide the parts outside the CDR3, is ETGVTQSPTHLIKTRGQQVTLRCSSQSGHNTVSWYQQALGQGPQFIFQYYREEENGRGNFPPRFSGLQFPNYSSELNVNALELDDSALYLCASSSLRTSGENTGELFFGEGSRLTVL.

The table lists this clone with a few counts. CDR3 nucleotide sequence: TGCGCCAGCAGCTGGAGGGAGAGGGCGGCGGAGACCCAGTACTTC. Protein product: CASSWRERAAETQYF. The chain carries TRBV5-1 and TRBJ2-5; D is possibly TRBD2 (6 bases). Trimming removed 3 bases at V and 5 bases at J, with 17 bases between. Germline lookup yields CDR1 SGHRS and CDR2 YFSETQ. CDR3 length: 15 amino acids.

Remarks on this clone: This specimen includes other DNA sequences encoding the same CDR3. The chain uses TRBV5-1 and TRBJ1-5, with no clear D. This CDR3 contains 15 residues. The V end lost 0 bases, the J end lost 1 base, and 8 bases lay between the germline ends. Germline lookup yields CDR1 SGHRS and CDR2 YFSETQ. CDR3 sequence reads: CASSLAGGSNQPQHF. CDR3 coding DNA: TGCGCCAGCAGCTTGGCGGGAGGGAGCAATCAGCCCCAGCATTTT.

V is TRBV6-1 and J is TRBJ2-4; D might be TRBD2 (7 bases). The CDR3 spans 16 residues. Trimming pared 4 bases from V and 1 base from J, leaving 14 bases between. The germline gives CDR1 MNHNS, CDR2 SASEGT. This CDR3 reads CASSGGGGVAKNIQYF. DNA for the CDR3: TGTGCCAGCAGTGGGGGAGGGGGGGTTGCCAAAAACATTCAGTACTTC.